Listed here are 18 T cell receptor beta chains from one sample, sequenced in a study of graft-versus-host responses after intestinal transplantation. The assay was immunoSEQ multiplex PCR, and TCRdb's table has in-frame clones only and misses some. The data contain some 45,000 clones, about 95% of them singletons. This specimen was PBMCs, taken 335 days after intestinal transplant. The receptors were sampled from a human patient who received an intestinal transplant, so some T cells may come from the graft donor.

The gene calls are TRBV18 and TRBJ2-3; 7 bases map to TRBD2. V lost 4 bases and J lost 0; bases outside the gene matches: 1. This CDR3 spans 14 amino acids. Per the germline V gene, CDR1 is KGHSH and CDR2 is LQKENI. The CDR3 DNA is TGTGCCAGCTCACAAGCGGGGAGCACAGATACGCAGTATTTT. Residues: CASSQAGSTDTQYF.

The rearrangement links TRBV7-3 to TRBJ1-2; D is ambiguous. Trimming pared 1 base from V and 4 bases from J, leaving 19 bases between. This CDR3 has 17 residues. Germline values: CDR1 SGHTA, CDR2 FQGTGA. Written as DNA, the CDR3 is TGTGCCAGCAGCTTAAATGCCGGGGAGGGAGAGGGCTATGGCTACACCTTC. Translation gives CASSLNAGEGEGYGYTF.

The CDR3 bases are TGTGCCAGCAGTGATGGAGGGAGGGCCGAAGATACGCAGTATTTT. Residues: CASSDGGRAEDTQYF. V is TRBV2 and J is TRBJ2-3, with TRBD2 identical over 7 bases. V shed 3 bases and J 5 bases; nucleotides not matched to a gene: 8. Germline loops: CDR1 SNHLY, CDR2 FYNNEI. CDR3 size: 15 residues. Filled out from reference TRBV2 and TRBJ2-3, the complete variable domain reads EPEVTQTPSHQVTQMGQEVILRCVPISNHLYFYWYRQILGQKVEFLVSFYNNEISEKSEIFDDQFSVERPDGSNFTLKIRSTKLEDSAMYFCASSDGGRAEDTQYFGPGTRLTVL.

The V and J genes are TRBV6-5 and TRBJ2-3; 7 bases agree with TRBD2. Germline-derived CDR1 and CDR2 are MNHEY and SVGAGI. CDR3 size: 15 residues. Losses at the gene ends were 5 bases for V and 2 bases for J; bases not matched to a gene: 7. Written as DNA, the CDR3 is TGTGCCAGCAGTCGAAGCGGGGAAGTCACAGATACGCAGTATTTT. This encodes CASSRSGEVTDTQYF.

The chain's CDR3 is CSVEEGSSYEQYF. In nucleotides, the CDR3 is TGCAGCGTTGAGGAAGGGAGCTCCTACGAGCAGTACTTC. The chain uses TRBV29-1 and TRBJ2-7, with D perhaps matching TRBD2 (5 bases). CDR1 SQVTM and CDR2 ANQGSEA come from the germline V gene. V was trimmed by 3 bases and J by 0 bases, leaving 9 bases between them. The CDR3 extends over 13 amino acids.

The rearrangement joins TRBV7-9 to TRBJ1-1; D is possibly TRBD1 (5 bases). The germline V and J ends were trimmed by 8 bases and 3 bases, with 22 bases remaining between them. CDR1 is SEHNR and CDR2 is FQNEAQ in the germline V gene (reference sequence). CDR3 length equals 16 residues. This CDR3 reads CASDRLLWGGDTEAFF. As DNA, the CDR3 is TGTGCCAGCGATCGTCTCTTGTGGGGGGGTGACACTGAAGCTTTCTTT.

This rearrangement joins TRBV5-4 to TRBJ2-3; possibly TRBD1 or TRBD2 for D (5 bases each). From germline, CDR1 is SGHNT and CDR2 YYREEE (reference sequence). Trimming shortened V by 4 bases and J by 2 bases, and 14 bases separated the two germline ends. CDR3 length: 15 amino acids. This chain's CDR3 is CASSPPRGFTDTQYF. Here the CDR3 DNA reads TGTGCCAGCAGCCCACCTCGGGGCTTCACAGATACGCAGTATTTT.

The gene calls are TRBV11-2 and TRBJ1-3; D remains ambiguous. In germline, CDR1 is SGHAT, CDR2 FQNNGV. The CDR3 runs to 15 residues. With 3 bases removed from V and 0 bases from J, the gap between germline ends came to 9 bases. The CDR3, as DNA: TGTGCCAGCAGCTTTGGAGCGCTCTCTGGAAACACCATATATTTT. Amino acid sequence: CASSFGALSGNTIYF.

The V gene is TRBV5-1, the J gene TRBJ1-3, with 7 bases matching TRBD1. The CDR3 consists of 16 residues. V shed 3 bases and J 0 bases; nucleotides not matched to a gene: 6. Germline CDR1 reads SGHRS; CDR2 reads YFSETQ. CDR3 DNA sequence: TGCGCCAGCAGCTCCGGGACAGCGACCTCTGGAAACACCATATATTTT. Residues: CASSSGTATSGNTIYF. The full variable domain, rest sourced from reference TRBV5-1 and TRBJ1-3, is KAGVTQTPRYLIKTRGQQVTLSCSPISGHRSVSWYQQTPGQGLQFLFEYFSETQRNKGNFPGRFSGRQFSNSRSEMNVSTLELGDSALYLCASSSGTATSGNTIYFGEGSWLTVV.

V is TRBV10-1 and J is TRBJ2-7; no clear D gene. Germline loops: CDR1 WNHNN, CDR2 SYGVQD (reference sequence). This CDR3 contains 12 residues. Deletions cut 2 bases from V and 5 bases from J, with 7 bases between. The CDR3, as DNA: TGCGCCAGCAGTGAGGAAGGGAACGAGCAGTACTTC. It specifies CASSEEGNEQYF.

V gene TRBV5-4 combines with J gene TRBJ1-2; 7 nucleotides match TRBD1. Trimming at V came to 5 bases and at J to 1 base, leaving 5 bases not matched to a gene. Germline values: CDR1 SGHNT, CDR2 YYREEE (reference sequence). CDR3 length: 14 amino acids. The CDR3 loop is CASSFRQGNYGYTF. The CDR3 nucleotides are TGTGCCAGCAGTTTTCGACAGGGTAACTATGGCTACACCTTC.

The chain has TRBV5-1 and TRBJ1-2, with 11 bases identical to TRBD1. This CDR3 is built from 15 residues. Germline lookup yields CDR1 SGHRS and CDR2 YFSETQ. Trimming cost V 2 bases and J 5 bases; bases outside gene matches: 5. The CDR3 region is CASSFGGTGGYGYTF. In DNA form, the CDR3 reads TGCGCCAGCAGCTTCGGCGGGACAGGGGGGTATGGCTACACCTTC.

The rearrangement uses TRBV7-2 and TRBJ2-3; 7 positions match TRBD2. CDR3 length: 17 amino acids. Per germline, CDR1 SGHTA and CDR2 FQGNSA. Trimming cost V 4 bases and J 6 bases; bases outside gene matches: 16. The DNA for the CDR3 is TGTGCCAGCAGCTCCTCAAGCTTCCTAGCGGTGGGGGATACGCAGTATTTT. Translating it yields CASSSSSFLAVGDTQYF.

The chain combines TRBV5-1 with TRBJ2-3; 12 nucleotides align to TRBD2. This CDR3 is 16 amino acids long. V gave up 0 bases and J gave up 5 bases; unmatched junction bases: 4. Germline lookup yields CDR1 SGHRS and CDR2 YFSETQ. The CDR3 reads CASSLAPLAGGDTQYF. Here the CDR3 DNA reads TGCGCCAGCAGCTTGGCGCCACTAGCGGGAGGAGATACGCAGTATTTT.

The rearrangement joins TRBV13 to TRBJ2-7; unclear D gene. There are 14 residues in the CDR3. The germline gives CDR1 PRHDT, CDR2 FYEKMQ (reference sequence). V dropped 0 bases and J dropped 2 bases, with 8 bases sitting between them. The CDR3 is CASSLGDRPYEQYF. CDR3 DNA: TGTGCCAGCAGCTTAGGGGACCGTCCCTACGAGCAGTACTTC.

The rearrangement links TRBV6-6 to TRBJ2-5, with 8 bases matching TRBD1. Germline assignment: CDR1 MNHNY and CDR2 SVGAGI (reference sequence). The CDR3 contains 15 residues. The V gene end was trimmed by 2 bases and the J gene end by 6 bases; junction bases not matched to a gene: 8. CDR3 sequence (DNA): TGTGCCAGCAGTTACCGGGTGACAGGGGAGAAGACCCAGTACTTC. Translated: CASSYRVTGEKTQYF.

The gene calls are TRBV11-2 and TRBJ1-1; possibly TRBD1 for D (6 bases). V lost 11 bases to trimming and J lost 0 bases, with 13 bases between them. CDR1 is SGHAT, CDR2 FQNNGV, per germline. This CDR3 is built from 13 residues. CDR3 sequence reads: CASQGGMNTEAFF. The CDR3, as DNA: TGTGCCTCCCAAGGGGGGATGAACACTGAAGCTTTCTTT.

J is TRBJ2-7 and V is TRBV27, with 9 bases lining up with TRBD1. V gave up 5 bases and J gave up 3 bases; unmatched junction bases: 5. The CDR3 is made up of 14 amino acids. Germline V gene lookup returns CDR1 MNHEY and CDR2 SMNVEV (reference sequence). Here the CDR3 reads CASSKETGGYEQYF. The CDR3 DNA reads TGTGCCAGCAGTAAAGAGACAGGGGGCTACGAGCAGTACTTC.